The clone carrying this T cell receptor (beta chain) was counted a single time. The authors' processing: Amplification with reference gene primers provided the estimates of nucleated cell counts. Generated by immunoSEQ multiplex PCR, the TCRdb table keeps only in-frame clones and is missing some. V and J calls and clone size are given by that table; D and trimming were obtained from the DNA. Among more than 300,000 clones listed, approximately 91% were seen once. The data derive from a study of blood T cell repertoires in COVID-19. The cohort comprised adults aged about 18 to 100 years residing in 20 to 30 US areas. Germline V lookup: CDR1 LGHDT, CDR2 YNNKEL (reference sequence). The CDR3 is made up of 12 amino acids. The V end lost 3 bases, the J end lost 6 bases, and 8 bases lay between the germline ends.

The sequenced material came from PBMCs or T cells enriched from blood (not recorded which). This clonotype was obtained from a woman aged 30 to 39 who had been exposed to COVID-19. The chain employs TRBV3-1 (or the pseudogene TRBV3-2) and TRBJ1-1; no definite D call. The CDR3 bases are TGTGCCAGCAGCCATGAGGGCCCTGAAGCTTTCTTT. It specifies CASSHEGPEAFF.